Below, 2 T cell receptor beta chains from the same sample are listed, as sequenced in a study of cytomegalovirus exposure and HLA in healthy donors. Vbeta (60) and Jbeta (13) primers were used in the PCR. TCRdb's table, derived via immunoSEQ multiplex PCR, lists solely in-frame clones and lacks some. This sample has under 150,000 clones, with about 80% found just once. The sequenced sample was PBMCs. Receptors originate from a man younger than 35 in good health and CMV-seronegative.

The chain has TRBV19 and TRBJ1-6; possible D gene TRBD1, 6 bases. This CDR3 spans 13 amino acids. With 6 bases removed from V and 9 bases from J, the gap between germline ends came to 12 bases. Germline loops: CDR1 LNHDA, CDR2 SQIVND (reference sequence). CDR3 residues: CASSPGGGSPLHF. In DNA form, the CDR3 reads TGTGCCAGTAGCCCGGGAGGGGGTTCACCCCTCCACTTT.

The CDR3 sequence is CASSLGLAGGLETQYF. In DNA form, the CDR3 reads TGTGCCAGCAGCTTAGGACTAGCGGGGGGTCTTGAGACCCAGTACTTC. The rearrangement links TRBV11-2 to TRBJ2-5; TRBD2 matches at 13 bases. With V trimmed by 1 base and J by 5 bases, 4 bases remained unmatched. CDR1 is SGHAT and CDR2 is FQNNGV in the germline V gene. CDR3 length: 16 residues.